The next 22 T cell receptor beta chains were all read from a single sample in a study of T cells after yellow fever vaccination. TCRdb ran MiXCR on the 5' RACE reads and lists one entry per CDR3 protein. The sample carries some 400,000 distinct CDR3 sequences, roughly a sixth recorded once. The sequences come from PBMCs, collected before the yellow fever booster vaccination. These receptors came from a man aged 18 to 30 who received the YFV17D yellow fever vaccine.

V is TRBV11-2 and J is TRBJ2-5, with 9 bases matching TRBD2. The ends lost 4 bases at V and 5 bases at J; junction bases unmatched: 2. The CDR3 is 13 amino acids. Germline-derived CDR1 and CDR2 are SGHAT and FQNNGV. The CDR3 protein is CASSSTSGETQYF. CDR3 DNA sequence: TGTGCCAGCAGCTCCACTAGCGGGGAGACCCAGTACTTC. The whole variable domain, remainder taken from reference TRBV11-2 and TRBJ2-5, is EAGVAQSPRYKIIEKRQSVAFWCNPISGHATLYWYQQILGQGPKLLIQFQNNGVVDDSQLPKDRFSAERLKGVDSTLKIQPAKLEDSAVYLCASSSTSGETQYFGPGTRLLVL.

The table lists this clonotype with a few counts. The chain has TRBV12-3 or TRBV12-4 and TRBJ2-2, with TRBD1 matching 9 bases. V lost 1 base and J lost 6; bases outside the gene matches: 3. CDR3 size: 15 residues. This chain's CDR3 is CASSLGTGVSGELFF. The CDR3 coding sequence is TGTGCCAGCAGTTTAGGGACAGGGGTTTCCGGGGAGCTGTTTTTT.

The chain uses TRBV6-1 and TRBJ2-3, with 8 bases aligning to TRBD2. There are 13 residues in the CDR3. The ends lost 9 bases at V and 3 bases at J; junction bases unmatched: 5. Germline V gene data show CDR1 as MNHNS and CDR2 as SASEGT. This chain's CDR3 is CASLAGLTDTQYF. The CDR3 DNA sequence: TGTGCCAGTTTAGCGGGGTTAACAGATACGCAGTATTTT.

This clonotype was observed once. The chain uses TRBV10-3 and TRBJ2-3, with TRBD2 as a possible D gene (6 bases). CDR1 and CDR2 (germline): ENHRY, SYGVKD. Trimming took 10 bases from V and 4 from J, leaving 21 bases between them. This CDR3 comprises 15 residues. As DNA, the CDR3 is TGTGCCACCGGGGCTACGGGAGCCGGCGCAGATACGCAGTATTTT. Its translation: CATGATGAGADTQYF.

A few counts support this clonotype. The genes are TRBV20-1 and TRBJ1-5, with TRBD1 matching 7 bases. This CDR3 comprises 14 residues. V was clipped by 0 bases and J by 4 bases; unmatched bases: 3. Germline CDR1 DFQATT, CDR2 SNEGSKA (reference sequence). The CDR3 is CSARDGTDNQPQHF. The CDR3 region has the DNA TGCAGTGCTAGAGACGGGACAGATAATCAGCCCCAGCATTTT.

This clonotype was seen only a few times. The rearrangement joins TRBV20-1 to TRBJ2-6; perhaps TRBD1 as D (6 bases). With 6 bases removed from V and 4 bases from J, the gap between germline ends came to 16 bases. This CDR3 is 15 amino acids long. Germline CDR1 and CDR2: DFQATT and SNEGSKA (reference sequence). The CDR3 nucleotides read TGCAGTGCATGGGGCAGGGGCACAGGGGCCAACGTCCTGACTTTC. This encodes CSAWGRGTGANVLTF.

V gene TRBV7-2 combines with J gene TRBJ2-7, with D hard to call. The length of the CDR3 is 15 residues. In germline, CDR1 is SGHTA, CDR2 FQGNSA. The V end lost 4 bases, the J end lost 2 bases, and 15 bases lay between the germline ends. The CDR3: CASSSAPGGTYEQYV. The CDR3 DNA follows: TGTGCCAGCAGCTCCGCCCCAGGCGGAACCTACGAGCAGTACGTC.

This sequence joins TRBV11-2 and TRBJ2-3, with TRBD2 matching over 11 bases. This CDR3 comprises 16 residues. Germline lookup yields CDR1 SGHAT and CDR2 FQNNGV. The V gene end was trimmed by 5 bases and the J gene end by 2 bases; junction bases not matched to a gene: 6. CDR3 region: CASSPRLAGYTDTQYF. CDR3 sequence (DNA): TGTGCCAGCAGCCCGAGACTAGCGGGGTACACAGATACGCAGTATTTT. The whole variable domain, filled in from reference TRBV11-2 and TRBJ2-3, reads EAGVAQSPRYKIIEKRQSVAFWCNPISGHATLYWYQQILGQGPKLLIQFQNNGVVDDSQLPKDRFSAERLKGVDSTLKIQPAKLEDSAVYLCASSPRLAGYTDTQYFGPGTRLTVL.

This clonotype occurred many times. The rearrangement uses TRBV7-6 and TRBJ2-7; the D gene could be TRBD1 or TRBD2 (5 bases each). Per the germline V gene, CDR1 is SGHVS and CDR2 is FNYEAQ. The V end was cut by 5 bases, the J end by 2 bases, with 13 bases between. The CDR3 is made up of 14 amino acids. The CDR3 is CASSRQTGTYEQYF. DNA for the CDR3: TGTGCCAGCAGCAGACAGACCGGGACCTACGAGCAGTACTTC.

The CDR3 is CASSFAMGPQHF. CDR3 DNA: TGTGCCAGCAGTTTCGCTATGGGGCCCCAGCATTTT. The chain joins TRBV27 to TRBJ1-5, with unresolved D. This CDR3 spans 12 amino acids. CDR1 and CDR2 (germline): MNHEY, SMNVEV (reference sequence). The V end was cut by 3 bases, the J end by 9 bases, with 9 bases between.

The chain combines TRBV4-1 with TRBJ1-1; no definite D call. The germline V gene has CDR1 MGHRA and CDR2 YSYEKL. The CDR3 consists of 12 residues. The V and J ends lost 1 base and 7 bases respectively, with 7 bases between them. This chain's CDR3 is CASSQVGYEAFF. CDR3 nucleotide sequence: TGCGCCAGCAGCCAAGTCGGTTATGAAGCTTTCTTT.

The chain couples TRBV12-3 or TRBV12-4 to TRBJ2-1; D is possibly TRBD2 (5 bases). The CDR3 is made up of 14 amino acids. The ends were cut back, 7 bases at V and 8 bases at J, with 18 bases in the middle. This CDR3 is CASTPSGGFHEQFF. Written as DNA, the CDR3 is TGTGCCAGCACCCCGTCAGGCGGGTTTCATGAGCAGTTCTTC.

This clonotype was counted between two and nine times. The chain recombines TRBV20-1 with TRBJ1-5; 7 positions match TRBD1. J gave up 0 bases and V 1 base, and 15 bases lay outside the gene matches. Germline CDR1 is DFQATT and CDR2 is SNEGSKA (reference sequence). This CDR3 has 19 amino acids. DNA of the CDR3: TGCAGTGCTAGAGTGGGGATGAGACAGGGCGCTTATAGCAATCAGCCCCAGCATTTT. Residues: CSARVGMRQGAYSNQPQHF.

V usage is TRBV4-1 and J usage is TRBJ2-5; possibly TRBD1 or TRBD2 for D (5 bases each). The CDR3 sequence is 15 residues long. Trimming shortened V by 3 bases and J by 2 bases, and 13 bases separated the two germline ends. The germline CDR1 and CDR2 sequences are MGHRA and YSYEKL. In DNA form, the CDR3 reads TGCGCCAGCAGCCAGCGGATGGGACCGCAAGAGACCCAGTACTTC. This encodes CASSQRMGPQETQYF.

CDR3 bases: TGTGCCAGCAGTTACCCAACGTGGGGGCACAATCAGCCCCAGCATTTT. Its translation: CASSYPTWGHNQPQHF. V usage is TRBV6-2 or TRBV6-3 and J usage is TRBJ1-5, with a possible D match to TRBD1 (6 bases). V lost 2 bases and J 3 bases, leaving 14 bases between the germline ends. CDR3 size: 16 residues. In germline, CDR1 is MNHEY, CDR2 SVGEGT.

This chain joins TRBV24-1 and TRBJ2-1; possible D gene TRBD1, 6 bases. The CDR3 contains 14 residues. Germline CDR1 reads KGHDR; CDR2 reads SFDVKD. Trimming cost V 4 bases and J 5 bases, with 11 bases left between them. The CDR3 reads CATSDRTENNEQFF. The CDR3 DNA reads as TGTGCCACCAGTGACCGGACAGAGAACAATGAGCAGTTCTTC.

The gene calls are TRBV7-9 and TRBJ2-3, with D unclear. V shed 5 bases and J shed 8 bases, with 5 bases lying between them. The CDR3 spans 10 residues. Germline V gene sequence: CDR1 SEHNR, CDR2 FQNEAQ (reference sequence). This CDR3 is CASSLRTQYF. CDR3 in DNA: TGTGCCAGCAGCCTGCGTACGCAGTATTTT.

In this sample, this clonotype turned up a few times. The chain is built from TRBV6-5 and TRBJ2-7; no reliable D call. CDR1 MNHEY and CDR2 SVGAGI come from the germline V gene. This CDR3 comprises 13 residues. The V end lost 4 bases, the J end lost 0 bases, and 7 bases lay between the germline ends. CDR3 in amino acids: CASSSLRSYEQYF. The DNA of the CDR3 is TGTGCCAGCAGTTCCCTACGCTCCTACGAGCAGTACTTC.

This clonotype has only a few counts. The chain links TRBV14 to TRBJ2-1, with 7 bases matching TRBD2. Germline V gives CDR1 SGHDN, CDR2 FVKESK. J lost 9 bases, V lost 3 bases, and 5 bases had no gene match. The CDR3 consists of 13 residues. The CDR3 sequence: CASSQSSGGEQFF. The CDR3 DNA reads TGTGCCAGCAGCCAGTCTTCGGGAGGTGAGCAGTTCTTC.

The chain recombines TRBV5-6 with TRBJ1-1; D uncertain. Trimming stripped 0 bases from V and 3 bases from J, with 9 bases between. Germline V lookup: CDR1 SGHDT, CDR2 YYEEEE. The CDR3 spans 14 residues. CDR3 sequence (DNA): TGTGCCAGCAGCTTGGAAGAGGGTTACACTGAAGCTTTCTTT. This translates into CASSLEEGYTEAFF.

The CDR3 protein is CASRYSWSSYNEQFF. CDR3 bases: TGTGCCAGCCGATACAGCTGGAGCTCCTACAATGAGCAGTTCTTC. V and J are TRBV7-8 and TRBJ2-1, with no clear D. Trimming took off 8 bases at V and 0 bases at J, with 14 bases between the two ends. CDR1 is SGHVS, CDR2 FQNEAQ, per germline. This CDR3 has 15 amino acids.

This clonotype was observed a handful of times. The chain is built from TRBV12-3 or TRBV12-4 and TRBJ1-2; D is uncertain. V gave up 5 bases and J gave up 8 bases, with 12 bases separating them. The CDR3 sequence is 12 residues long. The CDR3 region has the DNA TGTGCCAGCAGTCGGAGAGGACCCGGCTACACCTTC. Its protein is CASSRRGPGYTF.